The clone carrying this TCR beta chain was detected once. These data are taken from a study of shared clonotypes between healthy human individuals. The protocol was immunoSEQ multiplex PCR, while the TCRdb copy is restricted to in-frame clones and leaves out a portion. The data show around 2,100,000 clones, 85% to 95% seen once. Germline V gives CDR1 GTSNPN, CDR2 SVGIG (reference sequence). The CDR3 sequence is 16 residues long. J was trimmed by 2 bases and V by 4 bases; bases with no gene match: 7. Naive-designated CD8 cells lacked CD45RO, were positively enriched for CCR7, and omitted terminally differentiated effector memory CD45RA+ cells. All of the donors resided in Nashville, Tennessee, and each was a Caucasian adult.

Sequenced material: naive CD8+ T cells sorted from blood. This receptor was taken from a man younger than 30 in good health. The chain uses TRBV30 and TRBJ2-3, with TRBD2 matching 12 bases. CDR3 bases: TGTGCCTGGACCCCGACTAGCGGGGGTTCCACAGATACGCAGTATTTT. Protein sequence: CAWTPTSGGSTDTQYF.